This is a list of T cell receptor beta chains from one sample in a study of CD8 T cells in ankylosing spondylitis. Via MiXCR, TCRdb re-called the 5' RACE reads, giving one row per CDR3 protein. This sample carries a few hundred thousand distinct CDR3 sequences, around 17% of them seen once, and the ten largest clones take about 42%. Sequencing input: blood, either unsorted or a sorted T cell fraction (not recorded which). The receptors come from a male donor with ankylosing spondylitis. Both conserved end residues are part of each CDR3. D genes are given only for firm matches. Only some rows state a clone size, as once, few, many or a class for expanded clones.

TRBJ1-1 | NA | TRBV5-1 | many | TGCGCCAGCAGCCCAACGGTAGCAACTGAAGCTTTCTTT | CASSPTVATEAFF
TRBJ2-1 | NA | TRBV27 | NA | TGTGCCAGCAGTTTCGGGAGCCTCGATGAGCAGTTCTTC | CASSFGSLDEQFF
TRBJ2-7 | TRBD2 | TRBV4-1 | NA | TGCGCCAGCTCGGCCCTAGCGGGAGGGGAGCAGTACTTC | CASSALAGGEQYF
TRBJ2-1 | NA | TRBV29-1 | NA | TGCAGCGTTGATGGCTTCAACTCCTACAATGAGCAGTTCTTC | CSVDGFNSYNEQFF
TRBJ2-7 | NA | TRBV20-1 | few | TGCAGTGCCTATACCTGGGACGGGGTGGGAGCCTACGAGCAGTACTTC | CSAYTWDGVGAYEQYF
TRBJ1-2 | TRBD1 | TRBV27 | NA | TGTGCCAGCAGTTCTCTGACAGGGGCACTGGGCTACACCTTC | CASSSLTGALGYTF
TRBJ2-1 | NA | TRBV7-9 | NA | TGTGCCAGCAGCCCCGGGGTAGCGCCATACAATGAGCAGTTCTTC | CASSPGVAPYNEQFF
TRBJ1-3 | NA | TRBV10-3 | few | TGTGCCATCAGTGGGAACAGTGGATGGAACACCATATATTTT | CAISGNSGWNTIYF
TRBJ2-2 | NA | TRBV15 | few | TGTGCCACCAGCAGAGTAAGGTTATCCCAGAGAACCTTCACCGGGGAGCTGTTTTTT | CATSRVRLSQRTFTGELFF
TRBJ1-3 | NA | TRBV4-3 | few | TGCGCCAGCAGCCCACACACGGGCGTCTCTGGAAACACCATATATTTT | CASSPHTGVSGNTIYF
TRBJ2-2 | NA | TRBV27 | few | TGTGCCAGCAGGGCAGCGGTCGCGAACACCGGGGAGCTGTTTTTT | CASRAAVANTGELFF
TRBJ2-3 | NA | TRBV11-2 | many | TGTGCCAGCAGCCAGGTACCCGGAGATACGCAGTATTTT | CASSQVPGDTQYF
TRBJ2-7 | NA | TRBV27 | few | TGTGCCAGCAGCCCGCGGAGGGGGGCCCTTTACTTC | CASSPRRGALYF
TRBJ2-7 | NA | TRBV29-1 | NA | TGCAGCGTCGCCGGGACAAGCTCCTACGAGCAGTACTTC | CSVAGTSSYEQYF
TRBJ2-1 | TRBD2 | TRBV4-1 | NA | TGCGCCAGCAGCCAAGCGGTGTCTAGCGGGAGTAATGAGCAGTTCTTC | CASSQAVSSGSNEQFF
TRBJ1-4 | TRBD1 | TRBV5-1 | many | TGCGCCAGCAGCGTGGGACAGGGGGATGAAAAACTGTTTTTT | CASSVGQGDEKLFF
TRBJ2-3 | NA | TRBV3-1 | NA | TGTGCCAGCAGCCCTGGGACTCTGGGCTGGGATACGCAGTATTTT | CASSPGTLGWDTQYF
TRBJ2-7 | NA | TRBV5-5 | few | TGTGCCAGCAGCCTAAACCCGACAGACTCCTACGAGCAGTACTTC | CASSLNPTDSYEQYF
TRBJ2-3 | NA | TRBV12-3/TRBV12-4 | many | TGTGCCAGCAGTTTAGTAGGGGACACAGATACGCAGTATTTT | CASSLVGDTDTQYF
TRBJ2-7 | NA | TRBV7-9 | few | TGTGCCAGCAGCTTAACGCACGAGCAGTACTTC | CASSLTHEQYF
TRBJ2-4 | NA | TRBV30 | few | TGTGCCTGGAGTTCTCTCCTCGGAAGGGACCCGAGGGGCAAAAACATTCAGTACTTC | CAWSSLLGRDPRGKNIQYF
TRBJ2-1 | NA | TRBV7-2 | NA | TGTGCCAGCAGCTCCTTAACCCGGGAAAACAATGAGCAGTTCTTC | CASSSLTRENNEQFF
TRBJ2-2 | TRBD1 | TRBV4-1 | NA | TGCGCCAGCAGCCCCTTGACAGGGATACTTTCCCTCACCGGGGAGCTGTTTTTT | CASSPLTGILSLTGELFF
TRBJ2-5 | NA | TRBV30 | few | TGTGCCTGGAGCGAACCCCCTGTGGGGGCCCAGTACTTC | CAWSEPPVGAQYF
TRBJ2-7 | NA | TRBV7-8 | few | TGTGCCAGCCGGGACCTCCCTTACGAGCAGTACTTC | CASRDLPYEQYF
TRBJ2-7 | TRBD2 | TRBV5-6 | few | TGTGCCAGCAGTTTAGCGGGAGACCCCTACGAGCAGTACTTC | CASSLAGDPYEQYF